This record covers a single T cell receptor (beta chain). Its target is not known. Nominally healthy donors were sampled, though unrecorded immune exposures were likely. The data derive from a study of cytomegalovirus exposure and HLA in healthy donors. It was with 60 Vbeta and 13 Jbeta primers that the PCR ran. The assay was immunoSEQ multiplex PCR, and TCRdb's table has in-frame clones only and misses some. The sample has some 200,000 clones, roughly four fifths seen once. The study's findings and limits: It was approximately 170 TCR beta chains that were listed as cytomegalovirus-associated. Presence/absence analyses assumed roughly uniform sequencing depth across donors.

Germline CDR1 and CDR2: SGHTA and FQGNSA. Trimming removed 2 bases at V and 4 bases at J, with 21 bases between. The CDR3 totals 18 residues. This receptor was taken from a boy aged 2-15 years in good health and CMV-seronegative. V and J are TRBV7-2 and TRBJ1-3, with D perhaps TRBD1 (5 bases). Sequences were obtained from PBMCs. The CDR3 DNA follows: TGTGCCAGCAGCTTAAACCTGGTGCAGGGTGCTAGAGGAAACACCATATATTTT. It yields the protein CASSLNLVQGARGNTIYF.